The 11 T cell receptor beta chains given below trace back to one sample, sequenced in a study of cytomegalovirus exposure and HLA in healthy donors (dated by TCRdb to about 2017). The library relied on the immunoSEQ multiplex PCR assay. For the multiplex PCR, a mixture combining 60 forward primers for TCR Vbeta segments and 13 reverse primers for TCR Jbeta segments was used. This immuneACCESS table, as held by TCRdb, lists in-frame sequences with V and J called but not all clones. Of the missing ones, under half trace to an unresolved V gene in checked studies; the others have no known cause. The sample yields around 150,000 clones; 70% to 90% were counted once. Of the sample, approximately 4.2% is held by the ten largest clones. Material for sequencing was PBMCs. Every receptor here comes from a woman in her thirties or forties in good health and CMV-seropositive.

Only a few counts were recorded for this clone. The V and J genes are TRBV5-1 and TRBJ1-6; D uncertain. CDR1 is SGHRS, CDR2 YFSETQ, per germline. The CDR3 is 16 residues long. The ends were cut back, 3 bases at V and 7 bases at J, with 17 bases in the middle. The DNA for the CDR3 is TGCGCCAGCAGCTCGGGAGGTCCAGGCTGGAATTCACCCCTCCACTTT. This codes for CASSSGGPGWNSPLHF.

The rearrangement uses TRBV30 and TRBJ2-6, with no clear D. The CDR3 sequence is 13 residues long. Trimming stripped 5 bases from V and 4 bases from J, with 9 bases between. Germline V lookup: CDR1 GTSNPN, CDR2 SVGIG (reference sequence). CDR3 protein: CAWALAGANVLTF. CDR3 nucleotides: TGTGCCTGGGCCCTGGCCGGGGCCAACGTCCTGACTTTC.

The chain carries TRBV5-1 and TRBJ2-2; D is undetermined. CDR1 and CDR2 (germline): SGHRS, YFSETQ. CDR3 length: 14 residues. V gave up 1 base and J gave up 2 bases, with 6 bases separating them. DNA for the CDR3: TGCGCCAGCAGCTTGTCAGAAAACACCGGGGAGCTGTTTTTT. The encoded protein is CASSLSENTGELFF.

The chain combines TRBV11-1 with TRBJ2-2; 10 positions match TRBD2. This CDR3 is 13 amino acids long. The V and J ends lost 5 bases and 10 bases, in that order; junction bases with no gene match: 4. Per the germline V gene, CDR1 is SGHAT and CDR2 is FQDESV (reference sequence). The CDR3 loop is CASSKTSGLELFF. In nucleotides, the CDR3 is TGTGCCAGCAGCAAGACTAGCGGGCTGGAGCTGTTTTTT.

The chain employs TRBV7-2 and TRBJ2-7; TRBD2 matches at 11 bases. V lost 5 bases and J lost 7; bases outside the gene matches: 7. This CDR3 spans 14 amino acids. Per the germline V gene, CDR1 is SGHTA and CDR2 is FQGNSA. The CDR3 loop is CASSPSGGFNEQYF. In DNA form, the CDR3 reads TGTGCCAGCAGCCCTAGCGGGGGGTTTAATGAGCAGTACTTC.

This clone was detected only a few times. The rearrangement links TRBV4-3 to TRBJ2-7; 10 bases are a match to TRBD1. The CDR3 extends over 17 amino acids. Trimming cost V 0 bases and J 3 bases; bases outside gene matches: 8. The V gene's germline CDR1 is LGHNA and CDR2 YSLEER. CDR3 coding DNA: TGCGCCAGCAGCCAAGAGGTTCCCGGGACAGGGGTCTACGAGCAGTACTTC. Translation: CASSQEVPGTGVYEQYF.

A note on this clone: The identical CDR3 is also encoded by other nucleotide sequences in the sample. V usage is TRBV19 and J usage is TRBJ1-2; TRBD1 matches 7 bases. The trim removed 3 bases at V and 6 bases at J, leaving 7 bases unmatched. The V gene's germline CDR1 is LNHDA and CDR2 SQIVND (reference sequence). The CDR3 loop spans 14 amino acids. Here the CDR3 reads CASSMDAGGDGYTF. The CDR3 DNA is TGTGCCAGTAGTATGGATGCAGGGGGAGATGGCTACACCTTC.

The chain has TRBV27 and TRBJ1-2, with D hard to call. V lost 5 bases and J 0 bases, leaving 13 bases between the germline ends. There are 15 residues in the CDR3. In germline, CDR1 is MNHEY, CDR2 SMNVEV (reference sequence). The CDR3 bases are TGTGCCAGCAGTAACCTAGGGAGCTCTAACTATGGCTACACCTTC. Protein sequence: CASSNLGSSNYGYTF.

The rearrangement links TRBV28 to TRBJ1-2; maybe TRBD1 (6 bases). Germline V gene data show CDR1 as MDHEN and CDR2 as SYDVKM. Trimming shortened V by 2 bases and J by 5 bases, and 15 bases separated the two germline ends. The CDR3 is 15 amino acids. The CDR3 nucleotides are TGTGCCAGCAGTTTAAAACCCCAGGGGACGTATGGCTACACCTTC. It yields the protein CASSLKPQGTYGYTF.

This chain joins TRBV9 and TRBJ2-2, with 7 bases matching TRBD2. The germline gives CDR1 SGDLS, CDR2 YYNGEE. The CDR3 length is 14 residues. Unmatched junction bases numbered 1, after V lost 1 base and J lost 4 bases. CDR3 protein: CASSVWGGTGELFF. CDR3 bases: TGTGCCAGCAGCGTATGGGGGGGCACCGGGGAGCTGTTTTTT.

The chain carries TRBV6-6 and TRBJ1-1, with a tentative D call TRBD1 (5 bases). V lost 11 bases to trimming and J lost 0 bases, with 10 bases between them. CDR1 is MNHNY and CDR2 is SVGAGI in the germline V gene (reference sequence). This CDR3 contains 12 residues. The DNA for the CDR3 is TGTGCCGCGGGGCCAATGAACACTGAAGCTTTCTTT. Amino acid sequence: CAAGPMNTEAFF.